This TCR beta chain is from a study of blood T cell repertoires in COVID-19. Study-wide context: Both acute and convalescent COVID-19 samples were obtained from the United States, Italy and Spain. PBMCs, B-cell-depleted T cells, or T cells were the source of the cDNA or gDNA that made up the material.

The Seattle site enrolled patients during active infection and followed them longitudinally. The junction had 7 bases not matched to a gene; V was cut back by 8 bases and J by 7 bases. CDR1 LGHDT and CDR2 YNNKEL come from the germline V gene (reference sequence). This CDR3 spans 13 amino acids. Authors' data handling: Amplification from reference gene primers served as the basis for estimated nucleated cell counts. Here immunoSEQ multiplex PCR was the method, and the copy in TCRdb shows in-frame clones only, minus some. That table is the source of V, J and clone size, and D and trimming were worked out from the DNA. The sample shows some 290,000 clones, roughly 89% of them seen only once.

The sequenced sample was peripheral blood. The sequence was collected from a woman aged 25 to 39 with COVID-19, enrolled during active disease. The chain has TRBV3-1 (or the pseudogene TRBV3-2) and TRBJ2-1; 8 positions match TRBD2. CDR3 amino acids: CASVGLETNEQFF. DNA of the CDR3: TGTGCCAGCGTGGGACTAGAGACGAATGAGCAGTTCTTC.